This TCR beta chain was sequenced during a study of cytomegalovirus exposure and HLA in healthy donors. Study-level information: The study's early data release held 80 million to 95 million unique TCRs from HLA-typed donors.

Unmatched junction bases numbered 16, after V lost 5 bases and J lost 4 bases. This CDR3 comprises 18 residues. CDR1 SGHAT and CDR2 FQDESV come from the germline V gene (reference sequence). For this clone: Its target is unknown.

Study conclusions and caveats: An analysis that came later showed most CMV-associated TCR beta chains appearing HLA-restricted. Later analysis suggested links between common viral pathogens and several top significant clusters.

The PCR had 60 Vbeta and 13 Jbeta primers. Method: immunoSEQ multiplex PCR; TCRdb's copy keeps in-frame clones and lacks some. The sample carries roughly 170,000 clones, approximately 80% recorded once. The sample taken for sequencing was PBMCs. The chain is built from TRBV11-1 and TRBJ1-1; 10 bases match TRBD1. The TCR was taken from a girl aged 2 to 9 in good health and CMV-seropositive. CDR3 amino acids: CASSQVTGTGAWGTEAFF. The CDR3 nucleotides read TGTGCCAGCAGCCAAGTGACCGGGACAGGGGCTTGGGGCACTGAAGCTTTCTTT.